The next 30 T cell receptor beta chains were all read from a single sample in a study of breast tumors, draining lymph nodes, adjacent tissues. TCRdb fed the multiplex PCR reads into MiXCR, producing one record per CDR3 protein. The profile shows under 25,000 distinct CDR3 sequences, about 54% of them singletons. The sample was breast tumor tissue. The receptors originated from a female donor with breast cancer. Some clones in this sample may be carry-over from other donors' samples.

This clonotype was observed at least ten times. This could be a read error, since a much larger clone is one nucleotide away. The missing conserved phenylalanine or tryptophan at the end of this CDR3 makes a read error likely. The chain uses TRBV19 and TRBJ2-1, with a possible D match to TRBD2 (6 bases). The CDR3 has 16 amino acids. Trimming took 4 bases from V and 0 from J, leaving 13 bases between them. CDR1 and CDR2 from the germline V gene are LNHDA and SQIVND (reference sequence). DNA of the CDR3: TGTGCCAGTAGTACACTTGCGGGGCTCTCCTACAATGAGCAGTTCTCC. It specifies CASSTLAGLSYNEQFS.

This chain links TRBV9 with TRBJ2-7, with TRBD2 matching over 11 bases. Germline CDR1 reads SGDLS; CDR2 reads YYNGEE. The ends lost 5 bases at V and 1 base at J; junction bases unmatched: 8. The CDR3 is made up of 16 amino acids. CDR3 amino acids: CASRAAGTSGSYEQYF. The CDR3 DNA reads TGTGCCAGCAGAGCAGCCGGGACTAGCGGATCCTACGAGCAGTACTTC. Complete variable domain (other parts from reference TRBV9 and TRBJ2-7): DSGVTQTPKHLITATGQRVTLRCSPRSGDLSVYWYQQSLDQGLQFLIQYYNGEERAKGNILERFSAQQFPDLHSELNLSSLELGDSALYFCASRAAGTSGSYEQYFGPGTRLTVT.

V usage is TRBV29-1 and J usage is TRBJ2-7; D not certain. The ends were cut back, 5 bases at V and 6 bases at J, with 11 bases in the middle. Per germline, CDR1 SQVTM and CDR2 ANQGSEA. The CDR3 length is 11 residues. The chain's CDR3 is CSVSTGSEQYF. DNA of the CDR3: TGCAGCGTTTCGACTGGAAGCGAGCAGTACTTC.

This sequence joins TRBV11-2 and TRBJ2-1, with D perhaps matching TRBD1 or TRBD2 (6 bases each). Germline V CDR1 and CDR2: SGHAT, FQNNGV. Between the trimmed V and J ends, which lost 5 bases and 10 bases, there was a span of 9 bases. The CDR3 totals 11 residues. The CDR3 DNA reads TGTGCCAGCAGCGAGGGGGGAGAGCAGTTCTTC. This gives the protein CASSEGGEQFF. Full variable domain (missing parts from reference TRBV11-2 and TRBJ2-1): EAGVAQSPRYKIIEKRQSVAFWCNPISGHATLYWYQQILGQGPKLLIQFQNNGVVDDSQLPKDRFSAERLKGVDSTLKIQPAKLEDSAVYLCASSEGGEQFFGPGTRLTVL.

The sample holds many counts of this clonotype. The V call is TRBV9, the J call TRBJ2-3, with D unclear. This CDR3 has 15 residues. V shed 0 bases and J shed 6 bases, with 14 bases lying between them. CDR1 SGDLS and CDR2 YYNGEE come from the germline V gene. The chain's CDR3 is CASSVGAYSEDTQYF. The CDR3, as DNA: TGTGCCAGCAGCGTAGGGGCATACTCAGAGGATACGCAGTATTTT.

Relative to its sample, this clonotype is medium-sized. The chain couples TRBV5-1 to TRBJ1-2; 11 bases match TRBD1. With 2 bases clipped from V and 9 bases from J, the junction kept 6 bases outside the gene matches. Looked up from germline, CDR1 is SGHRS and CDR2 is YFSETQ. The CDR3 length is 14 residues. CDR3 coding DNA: TGCGCCAGCAGCTTAATAGGGACAGGGGGAAGCTACACCTTC. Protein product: CASSLIGTGGSYTF.

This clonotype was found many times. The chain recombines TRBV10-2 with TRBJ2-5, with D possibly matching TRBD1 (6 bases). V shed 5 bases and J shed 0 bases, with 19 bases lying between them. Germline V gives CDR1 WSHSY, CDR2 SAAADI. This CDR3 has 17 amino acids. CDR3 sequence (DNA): TGCGCCAGCAGTCGCCGGGACACAAGGGGGTACCAAGAGACCCAGTACTTC. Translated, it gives CASSRRDTRGYQETQYF.

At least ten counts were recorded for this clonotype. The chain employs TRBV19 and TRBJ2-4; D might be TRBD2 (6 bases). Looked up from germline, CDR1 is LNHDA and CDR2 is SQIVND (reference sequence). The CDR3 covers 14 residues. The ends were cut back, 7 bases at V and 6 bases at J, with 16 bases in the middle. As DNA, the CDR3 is TGTGCCAGTACCAACACGAGGGGAGGAAACATTCAGTACTTC. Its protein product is CASTNTRGGNIQYF.

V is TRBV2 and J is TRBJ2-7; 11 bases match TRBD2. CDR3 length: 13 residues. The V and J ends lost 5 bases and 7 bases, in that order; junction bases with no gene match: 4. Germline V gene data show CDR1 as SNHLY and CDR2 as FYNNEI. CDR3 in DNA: TGTGCCAGCAGTTTGACTAGCGGGACGGAGCAGTACTTC. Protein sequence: CASSLTSGTEQYF. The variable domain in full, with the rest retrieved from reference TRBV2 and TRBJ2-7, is EPEVTQTPSHQVTQMGQEVILRCVPISNHLYFYWYRQILGQKVEFLVSFYNNEISEKSEIFDDQFSVERPDGSNFTLKIRSTKLEDSAMYFCASSLTSGTEQYFGPGTRLTVT.

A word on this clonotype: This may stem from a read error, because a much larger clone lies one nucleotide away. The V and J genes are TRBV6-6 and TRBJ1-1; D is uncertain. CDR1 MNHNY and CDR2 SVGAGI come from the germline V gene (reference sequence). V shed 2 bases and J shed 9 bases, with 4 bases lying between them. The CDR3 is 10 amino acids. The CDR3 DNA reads TGTGCCAGCAGTTACAGTCAAGCTTTCTTT. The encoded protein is CASSYSQAFF.

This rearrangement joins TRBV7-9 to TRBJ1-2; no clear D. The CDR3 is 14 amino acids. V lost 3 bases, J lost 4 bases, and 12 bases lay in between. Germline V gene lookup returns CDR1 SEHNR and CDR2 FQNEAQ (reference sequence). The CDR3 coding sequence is TGTGCCAGCAGCTTCGTGCCAGGAATCTATGGCTACACCTTC. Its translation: CASSFVPGIYGYTF.

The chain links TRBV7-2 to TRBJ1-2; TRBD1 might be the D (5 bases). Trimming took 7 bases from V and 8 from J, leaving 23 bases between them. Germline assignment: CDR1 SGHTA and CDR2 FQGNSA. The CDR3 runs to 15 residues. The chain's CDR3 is CASTETGQGLFGYTF. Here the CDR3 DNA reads TGTGCCAGCACCGAAACTGGGCAGGGCCTATTCGGCTACACCTTC.

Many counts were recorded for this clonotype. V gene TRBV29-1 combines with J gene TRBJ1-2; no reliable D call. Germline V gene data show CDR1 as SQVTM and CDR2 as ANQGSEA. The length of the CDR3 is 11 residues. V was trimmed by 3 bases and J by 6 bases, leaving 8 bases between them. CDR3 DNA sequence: TGCAGCGTTGAGGAGGTGAATGGCTACACCTTC. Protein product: CSVEEVNGYTF.

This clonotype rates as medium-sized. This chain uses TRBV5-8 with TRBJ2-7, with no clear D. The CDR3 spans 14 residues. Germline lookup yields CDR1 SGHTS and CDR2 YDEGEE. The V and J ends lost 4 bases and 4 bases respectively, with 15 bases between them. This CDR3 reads CASSTDPLPYEQYF. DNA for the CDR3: TGTGCCAGCAGCACGGACCCACTACCTTACGAGCAGTACTTC.

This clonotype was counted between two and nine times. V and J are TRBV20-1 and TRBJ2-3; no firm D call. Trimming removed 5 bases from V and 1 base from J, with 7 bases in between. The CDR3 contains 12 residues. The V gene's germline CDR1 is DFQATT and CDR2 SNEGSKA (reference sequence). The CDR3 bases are TGCAGTGCTCAACTCCGCACAGATACGCAGTATTTT. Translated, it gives CSAQLRTDTQYF.

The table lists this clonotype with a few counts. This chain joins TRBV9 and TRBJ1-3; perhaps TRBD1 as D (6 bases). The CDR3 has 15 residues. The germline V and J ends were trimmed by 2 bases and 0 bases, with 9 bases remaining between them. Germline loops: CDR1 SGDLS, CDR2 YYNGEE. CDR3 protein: CASSVWTDSGNTIYF. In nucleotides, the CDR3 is TGTGCCAGCAGCGTTTGGACAGACTCTGGAAACACCATATATTTT.

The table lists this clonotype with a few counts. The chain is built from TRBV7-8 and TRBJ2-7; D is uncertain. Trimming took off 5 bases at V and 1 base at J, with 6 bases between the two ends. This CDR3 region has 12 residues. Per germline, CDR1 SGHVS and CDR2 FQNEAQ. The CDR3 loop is CASSPESYEQYF. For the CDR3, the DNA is TGTGCCAGCAGCCCGGAATCCTACGAGCAGTACTTC.

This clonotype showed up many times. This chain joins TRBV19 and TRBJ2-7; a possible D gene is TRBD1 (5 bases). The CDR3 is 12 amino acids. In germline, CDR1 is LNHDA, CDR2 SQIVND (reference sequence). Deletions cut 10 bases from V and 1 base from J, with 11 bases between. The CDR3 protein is CATTDSSYEQYF. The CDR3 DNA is TGTGCCACCACAGACAGTTCCTACGAGCAGTACTTC.

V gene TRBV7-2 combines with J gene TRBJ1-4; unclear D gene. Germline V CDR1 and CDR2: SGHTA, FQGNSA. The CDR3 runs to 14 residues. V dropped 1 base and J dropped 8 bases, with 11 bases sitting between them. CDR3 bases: TGTGCCAGCAGCTTAGACAGAGGACCAGAAAAACTGTTTTTT. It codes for CASSLDRGPEKLFF.

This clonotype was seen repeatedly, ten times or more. CDR3 sequence (DNA): TGTGCCAGCAGCCACGAGGGGGGACGCAATCAGCCCCAGCATTTT. Protein sequence: CASSHEGGRNQPQHF. V is TRBV2 and J is TRBJ1-5; a possible D gene is TRBD1 (6 bases). Trimming cost V 6 bases and J 2 bases, with 14 bases left between them. This CDR3 comprises 15 residues. Per the germline V gene, CDR1 is SNHLY and CDR2 is FYNNEI. The complete variable domain, with remaining parts taken from reference TRBV2 and TRBJ1-5, reads EPEVTQTPSHQVTQMGQEVILRCVPISNHLYFYWYRQILGQKVEFLVSFYNNEISEKSEIFDDQFSVERPDGSNFTLKIRSTKLEDSAMYFCASSHEGGRNQPQHFGDGTRLSIL.

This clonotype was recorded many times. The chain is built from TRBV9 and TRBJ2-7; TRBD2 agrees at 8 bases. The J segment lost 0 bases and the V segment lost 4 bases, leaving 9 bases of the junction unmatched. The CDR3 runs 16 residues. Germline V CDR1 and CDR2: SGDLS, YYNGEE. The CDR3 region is CASSPGGAKSSYEQYF. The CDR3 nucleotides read TGTGCCAGCAGCCCCGGGGGGGCTAAAAGCTCCTACGAGCAGTACTTC.

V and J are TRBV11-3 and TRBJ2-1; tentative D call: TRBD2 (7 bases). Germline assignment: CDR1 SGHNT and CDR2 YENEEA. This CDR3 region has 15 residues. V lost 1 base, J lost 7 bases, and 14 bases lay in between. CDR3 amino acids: CASSLGRGAGNEQFF. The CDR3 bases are TGTGCCAGCAGCTTAGGACGGGGGGCGGGGAATGAGCAGTTCTTC.

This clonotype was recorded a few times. The CDR3 sequence: CASSPQQGNTEAFF. Written as DNA, the CDR3 is TGTGCCAGCTCACCACAACAGGGGAACACTGAAGCTTTCTTT. The chain is built from TRBV18 and TRBJ1-1; TRBD1 might be the D (6 bases). The CDR3 sequence is 14 residues long. Trimming took 1 base from V and 1 from J, leaving 7 bases between them. The V gene's germline CDR1 is KGHSH and CDR2 LQKENI.

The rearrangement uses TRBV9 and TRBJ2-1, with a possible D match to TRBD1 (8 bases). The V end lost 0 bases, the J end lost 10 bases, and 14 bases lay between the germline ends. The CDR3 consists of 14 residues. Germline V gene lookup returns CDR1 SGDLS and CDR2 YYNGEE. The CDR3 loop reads CASSVAAGDREQFF. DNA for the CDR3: TGTGCCAGCAGCGTAGCTGCGGGGGACAGGGAGCAGTTCTTC.

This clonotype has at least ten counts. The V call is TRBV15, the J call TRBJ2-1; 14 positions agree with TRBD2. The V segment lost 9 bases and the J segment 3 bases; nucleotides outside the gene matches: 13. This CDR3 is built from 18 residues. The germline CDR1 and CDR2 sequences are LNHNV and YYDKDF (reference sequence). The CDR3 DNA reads TGTGCCACGAGACCGGGACTAGCGGGGGCCGCTCTCTACAATGAGCAGTTCTTC. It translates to CATRPGLAGAALYNEQFF.

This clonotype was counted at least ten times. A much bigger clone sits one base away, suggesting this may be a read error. The CDR3, as DNA: TGTGCCAGCAGCTTGTCGGGGGGGCGAGGAGAGACCCAGCACTTC. It yields the protein CASSLSGGRGETQHF. The V and J genes are TRBV7-3 and TRBJ2-5; 8 nucleotides agree with TRBD2. CDR1 and CDR2 (germline): SGHTA, FQGTGA. The CDR3 length is 15 residues. Based on the CDR3 plus reference TRBV7-3 and TRBJ2-5, the full variable domain is GAGVSQTPSNKVTEKGKYVELRCDPISGHTALYWYRQSLGQGPEFLIYFQGTGAADDSGLPNDRFFAVRPEGSVSTLKIQRTERGDSAVYLCASSLSGGRGETQHFGPGTRLLVL.

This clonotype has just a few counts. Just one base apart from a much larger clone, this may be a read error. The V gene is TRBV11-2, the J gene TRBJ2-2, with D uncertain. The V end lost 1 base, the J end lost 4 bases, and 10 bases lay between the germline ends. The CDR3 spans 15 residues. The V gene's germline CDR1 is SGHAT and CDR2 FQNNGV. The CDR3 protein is CASSLGRLTTGELFF. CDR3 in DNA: TGTGCCAGCAGCTTAGGCCGGTTGACCACCGGGGAGCTGTTTTTT. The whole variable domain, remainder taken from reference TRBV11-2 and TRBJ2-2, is EAGVAQSPRYKIIEKRQSVAFWCNPISGHATLYWYQQILGQGPKLLIQFQNNGVVDDSQLPKDRFSAERLKGVDSTLKIQPAKLEDSAVYLCASSLGRLTTGELFFGEGSRLTVL.

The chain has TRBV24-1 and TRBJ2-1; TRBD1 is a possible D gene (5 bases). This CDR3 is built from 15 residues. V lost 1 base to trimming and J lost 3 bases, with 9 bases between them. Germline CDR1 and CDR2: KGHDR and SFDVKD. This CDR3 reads CATSDLGRDYNEQFF. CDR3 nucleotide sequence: TGTGCCACCAGTGATTTAGGCAGGGACTACAATGAGCAGTTCTTC.

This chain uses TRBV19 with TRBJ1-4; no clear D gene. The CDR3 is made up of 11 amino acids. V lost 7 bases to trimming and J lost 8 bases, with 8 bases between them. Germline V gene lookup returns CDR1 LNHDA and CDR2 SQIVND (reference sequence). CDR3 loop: CASTEEEKLFF. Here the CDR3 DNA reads TGTGCCAGTACGGAGGAGGAAAAACTGTTTTTT.

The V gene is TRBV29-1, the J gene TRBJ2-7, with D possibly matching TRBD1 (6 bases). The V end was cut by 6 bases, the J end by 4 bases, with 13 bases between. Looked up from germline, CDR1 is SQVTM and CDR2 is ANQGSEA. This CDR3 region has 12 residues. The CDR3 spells CSVATGNYEQYF. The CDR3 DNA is TGCAGCGTCGCCACAGGGAATTACGAGCAGTACTTC.